A single sample is the source of the 11 T cell receptor beta chains below, sequenced in a study of CD8+ T cells in alopecia areata. After isolation, RNA underwent reverse transcription to generate cDNA as the sequencing template. Method: immunoSEQ multiplex PCR; TCRdb's copy keeps in-frame clones and lacks some. The sample is made up of around 290,000 clones, none counted only once. It was with CD4, CD8alpha, NKG2D, NKG2ACE and other markers that pooled cutaneous lymph node cells were sorted. Material for sequencing was CD4+ T cells sorted from a lymph node. These receptor sequences come from a C3H/HeJ mouse with alopecia areata. The strain is characterized by the MHC haplotype H2-k.

For this clone: Germline and genes: mouse. The read ends 4 residues early relative to the CDR3; the germline J gene fills the gap. The chain couples TRBV31 to TRBJ2-5; 7 nucleotides align to TRBD1. Germline V gene lookup returns CDR1 GKSSPN and CDR2 SITVG. Unmatched junction bases numbered 6, after V lost 3 bases and J lost 3 bases. The CDR3 consists of 14 residues. This CDR3 reads CAWRTGQQQDTQYF. The sequenced part of the CDR3 DNA is TGTGCCTGGAGAACGGGACAGCAACAAGAC.

As regards this clone: Mouse gene names apply. The read gets to within 4 residues of the CDR3 end, and the germline J gene fills in the rest. The chain couples TRBV19 to TRBJ2-3, with 8 nucleotides matching TRBD2. Germline loops: CDR1 FNHDT, CDR2 SITEND (reference sequence). V lost 1 base to trimming and J lost 0 bases; unmatched junction nucleotides: 4. The CDR3 consists of 16 residues. The CDR3 here is CASSIPGGSSAETLYF. Partial CDR3 DNA: TGTGCCAGCAGTATACCTGGGGGGTCTAGTGCAGAA.

On this clone itself: Genes here carry mouse names. Sequencing ends 4 residues short of the CDR3 end; the germline J gene provides the rest. The chain links TRBV13-3 to TRBJ2-7, with 8 bases fitting TRBD2. CDR3 size: 13 residues. CDR1 NNHDY and CDR2 SYVADS come from the germline V gene. The CDR3 reads CASSAGGRDEQYF. CDR3 bases read: TGTGCCAGCAGTGCTGGGGGGCGCGAT.

Notes on this clone: The listed genes are named as in mouse. Coverage ceases 4 residues before the CDR3 finishes, and the germline J gene fills in the end. The sample holds other DNA sequences that translate to the same CDR3. The chain uses TRBV13-2 and TRBJ2-1; 9 bases fit TRBD2. This CDR3 contains 14 residues. Germline trimming cut 2 bases from V and 3 bases from J; bases unmatched to any gene: 0. Germline V lookup: CDR1 NNHNN, CDR2 SYGAGS (reference sequence). This CDR3 reads CASGETGGYAEQFF. CDR3 DNA, as far as it was read: TGTGCCAGCGGTGAGACTGGGGGCTATGCT.

On this clone itself: Gene names and germline match the mouse. With the read ending 4 residues before the CDR3 end, the germline J gene is used to fill in that end. The rearrangement links TRBV14 to TRBJ2-1; perhaps TRBD1 as D (7 bases). The germline gives CDR1 SGHDT, CDR2 FRDEAV. The CDR3 contains 12 residues. The DNA read from the CDR3 is TGTGCCAGCAGTCCAGGGGGGACT. Protein sequence: CASSPGGT. Given in full, the CDR3 is CASSPGGTEQFF.

Concerning this clone: The germline and genes are mouse ones. From the germline J gene comes the end of the CDR3, since the read stops 4 residues before it. The rearrangement links TRBV1 to TRBJ2-1, with 10 positions matching TRBD2. The CDR3 has 15 residues. The germline V gene encodes CDR1 NSQYPW and CDR2 LRSPGD (reference sequence). CDR3 amino acids: CTCSADAGGAAEQFF. The covered CDR3 bases are TGCACCTGCAGTGCAGATGCTGGGGGGGCCGCT.

As regards this clone: Genes and germline are mouse. Sequencing ends 4 residues short of the CDR3 end; the germline J gene provides the rest. Different DNA sequences within this sample yield the same CDR3. The V call is TRBV31, the J call TRBJ1-2; D possibly corresponds to TRBD1 (6 bases). V was cut by 0 bases and J by 2 bases, with 7 bases left in between. The CDR3 spans 13 residues. Per the germline V gene, CDR1 is GKSSPN and CDR2 is SITVG. The chain's CDR3 is CAWSLDRNSDYTF. The sequenced CDR3 bases are TGTGCCTGGAGTCTAGACAGGAACTCC.

Of note for this clone: Here the gene names and germline are mouse. The read ends 4 residues early relative to the CDR3; the germline J gene fills the gap. The rearrangement links TRBV5 to TRBJ2-2; 7 bases align to TRBD1. In germline, CDR1 is LGHNA, CDR2 YNLKQL (reference sequence). The CDR3 has 16 residues. The V segment lost 4 bases and the J segment 0 bases; nucleotides outside the gene matches: 5. The CDR3 region is CASSPGTVANTGQLYF. Incomplete CDR3 DNA: TGTGCCAGCAGCCCCGGGACAGTTGCAAACACCGGG.

This clone has only a few counts. These gene names are mouse names. The read is 4 residues too short to cover the CDR3 end, so that end is filled in from the germline J gene. Additional DNA sequences in this sample encode the identical CDR3. This chain uses TRBV19 with TRBJ2-5; 9 nucleotides match TRBD1. Looked up from germline, CDR1 is FNHDT and CDR2 is SITEND (reference sequence). V was pared by 4 bases and J by 1 base, with 1 base of the junction left unmatched. The CDR3 length is 14 residues. CDR3 bases read: TGTGCCAGCAGTCGGACAGGGGACCAAGAC. This codes for CASSRTGDQD. The CDR3 reads in full as CASSRTGDQDTQYF. Supplemented by reference TRBV19 and TRBJ2-5, the full variable domain reads GGIITQTPKFLIGQEGQKLTLKCQQNFNHDTMYWYRQDSGKGLRLIYYSITENDLQKGDLSEGYDASREKKSSFSLTVTSAQKNEMAVFLCASSRTGDQDTQYFGPGTRLLVL.

This clone has just a few counts. A much more abundant neighbour one base away suggests this may be a read error. Mouse germline and gene names are used. The read ends 4 residues shy of where the CDR3 ends; the end is completed using the germline J gene. The sample carries other DNA sequences with the same CDR3. V gene TRBV13-2 combines with J gene TRBJ2-1, with D unresolved. Germline lookup yields CDR1 NNHNN and CDR2 SYGAGS (reference sequence). The CDR3 is 13 residues long. Deletions cut 0 bases from V and 3 bases from J, with 4 bases between. The DNA read from the CDR3 is TGTGCCAGCGGTGATGACAGCTATGCT. Protein product: CASGDDSYA. The entire CDR3 is CASGDDSYAEQFF.

Points on this clone: Here the gene names and germline are mouse. From the germline J gene comes the end of the CDR3, since the read stops 4 residues before it. Other nucleotide sequences in the sample specify the same CDR3. This sequence joins TRBV19 and TRBJ2-5; a weak D match, TRBD1 (7 bases). The CDR3 extends over 13 amino acids. From germline, CDR1 is FNHDT and CDR2 SITEND (reference sequence). CDR3 sequence: CASSIQGGDTQYF. The CDR3 bases that were read are TGTGCCAGCAGTATACAGGGGGGAGAC.